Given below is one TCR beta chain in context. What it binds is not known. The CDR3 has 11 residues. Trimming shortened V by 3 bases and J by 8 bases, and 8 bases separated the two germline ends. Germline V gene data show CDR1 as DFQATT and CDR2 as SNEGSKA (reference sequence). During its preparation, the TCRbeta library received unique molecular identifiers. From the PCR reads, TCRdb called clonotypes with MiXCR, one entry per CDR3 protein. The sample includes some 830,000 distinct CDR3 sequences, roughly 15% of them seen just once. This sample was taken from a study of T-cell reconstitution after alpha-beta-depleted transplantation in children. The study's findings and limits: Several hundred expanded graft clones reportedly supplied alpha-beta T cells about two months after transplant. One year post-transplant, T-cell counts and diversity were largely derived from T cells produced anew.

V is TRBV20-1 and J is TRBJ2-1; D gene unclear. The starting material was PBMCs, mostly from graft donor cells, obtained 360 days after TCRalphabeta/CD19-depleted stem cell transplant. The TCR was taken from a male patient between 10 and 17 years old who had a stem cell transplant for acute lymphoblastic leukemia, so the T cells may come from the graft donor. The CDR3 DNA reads TGCAGTGCTAGTCGACCGTATGAGCAGTTCTTC. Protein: CSASRPYEQFF.